This T cell receptor beta chain emerged from a study of siplizumab effects on memory and regulatory T cells. Study observations and caveats: Tracing alloreactive clones into unstimulated subsets worked for only a minor fraction of them.

Profiled with immunoSEQ multiplex PCR; TCRdb holds only in-frame clones, not every one. The table has fewer than 85,000 clones, approximately 95% seen once. As for this clone: Antigen unknown.

Germline CDR1 and CDR2: SGHRS and YFSETQ. CDR3 length: 15 amino acids. Trimming shortened V by 1 base and J by 8 bases, and 16 bases separated the two germline ends. This TCR came from a human donor in good health. This chain connects TRBV5-1 to TRBJ2-1; D is undetermined. Sequences were obtained from CD8+ T cells sorted from blood. Here the CDR3 DNA reads TGCGCCAGCAGCTTGTGGGATGACAATCTCGATGAGCAGTTCTTC. Translating gives CASSLWDDNLDEQFF. The whole variable domain, filled in from reference TRBV5-1 and TRBJ2-1, reads KAGVTQTPRYLIKTRGQQVTLSCSPISGHRSVSWYQQTPGQGLQFLFEYFSETQRNKGNFPGRFSGRQFSNSRSEMNVSTLELGDSALYLCASSLWDDNLDEQFFGPGTRLTVL.